These T cell receptor beta chains were read from a single sample in a study of identical twins. TCRdb itself ran the 5' RACE reads through MiXCR, one entry per CDR3 protein. The sample shows 500,000 to 650,000 distinct CDR3 sequences, 20% to 25% of them seen only once. The same sample was also used in a study of yellow fever vaccine responses in identical twins.

The sequenced sample was CD4+ T cells sorted from blood. These receptors all stem from a woman in her late teens or twenties in good health. Both conserved end residues are part of each CDR3. Each record gives: D gene, clone size, V gene, J gene, CDR3 DNA, CDR3 protein. The D gene is left open where the match is weak. Size values are once, few and many counts, or a class for expanded clones, and some rows have none.

.	few	TRBV29-1	TRBJ2-1	TGCAGCGTTGGAGGGCGGGTGATATACAATGAGCAGTTCTTC	CSVGGRVIYNEQFF
.	.	TRBV6-1	TRBJ1-2	TGTGCCAGCAGCACACCCCGGAGGGACTATGGCTACACCTTC	CASSTPRRDYGYTF
.	few	TRBV28	TRBJ2-7	TGTGCCAGCACTACTGGGACTTTACCTTACGAGCAGTACTTC	CASTTGTLPYEQYF
TRBD2	few	TRBV20-1	TRBJ2-5	TGCAGTGCTACTCTAGCGGGGGGGCTTCGGGAGACCCAGTACTTC	CSATLAGGLRETQYF
TRBD2	.	TRBV12-3/TRBV12-4	TRBJ2-7	TGTGCCAGCAGTTTAAGGGCGGGAGAGATGAGGATCGAGCAGTACTTC	CASSLRAGEMRIEQYF
.	.	TRBV29-1	TRBJ2-6	TGCAGCGTTGATGGGGGTGGGGCCAACGTCCTGACTTTC	CSVDGGGANVLTF
.	.	TRBV3-1	TRBJ1-1	TGTGCCAGCAGCCTAGGCATAGGGATCACTGAAGCTTTCTTT	CASSLGIGITEAFF
TRBD2	.	TRBV5-1	TRBJ2-5	TGCGCCAGCGCATGGACGGGGGGGGGAAAAGAGACCCAGTACTTC	CASAWTGGGKETQYF
.	.	TRBV25-1	TRBJ2-7	TGTGCCAGCAGTGAATTTGGGGCCAGAGGCGAGCAGTACTTC	CASSEFGARGEQYF
.	.	TRBV20-1	TRBJ1-2	TGCAGTGCTTCCGATGAGAACTATGGCTACACCTTC	CSASDENYGYTF
TRBD2	.	TRBV29-1	TRBJ2-7	TGCAGCGTTGAAGGTGGGACTAGCGGGGAATCCTACGAGCAGTACTTC	CSVEGGTSGESYEQYF
.	once	TRBV11-2	TRBJ2-1	TGTGCCAGCATCCTGGGGGTAGCGATGATGGATGAGCAGTTCTTC	CASILGVAMMDEQFF
.	.	TRBV6-1	TRBJ1-1	TGTGCCAGCGGACGAGGGGGATCGGGGACTGAAGCTTTCTTT	CASGRGGSGTEAFF
TRBD1	.	TRBV12-3/TRBV12-4	TRBJ1-4	TGTGCCAGCAGGGGACAGTCAACTAATGAAAAACTGTTTTTT	CASRGQSTNEKLFF
.	.	TRBV29-1	TRBJ2-5	TGCAGCGTGTTCCCAGCCCTACTAGCTGCGAAAGAGACCCAGTACTTC	CSVFPALLAAKETQYF
.	.	TRBV5-1	TRBJ2-2	TGCGCCAGCAGCTTTGCAGGGGCCGGGGAGCTGTTTTTT	CASSFAGAGELFF
.	few	TRBV28	TRBJ1-1	TGTGCCAGCAGAAACCAGGGATTGGGTACTGAAGCTTTCTTT	CASRNQGLGTEAFF
TRBD2	few	TRBV3-1	TRBJ2-7	TGTGCCAGCAGCCATCCCCGACTAGCGGGAGTACTGGGCGAGCAGTACTTC	CASSHPRLAGVLGEQYF
.	few	TRBV20-1	TRBJ2-7	TGCAGTGCTAGTAGGGCAGGGGCCACCAATCGGGTGAGCGAGCAGTACTTC	CSASRAGATNRVSEQYF
TRBD2	few	TRBV20-1	TRBJ2-3	TGCAGTGCCCCTAGACTGCGCGGGGGGGCTGAAGGTACAGATACGCAGTATTTT	CSAPRLRGGAEGTDTQYF
.	few	TRBV5-1	TRBJ1-6	TGCGCCACCAAACGACTGGACAACGATAATTCACCCCTCCACTTT	CATKRLDNDNSPLHF
TRBD2	.	TRBV12-3/TRBV12-4	TRBJ2-3	TGTGCCAGCAGGCCAAGGAGCGGGGGGGATGGGACAGATACGCAGTATTTT	CASRPRSGGDGTDTQYF
TRBD1	.	TRBV7-9	TRBJ1-2	TGTGCCAGCAGCTTTTTGCCAGGACAGGGGGCGAGCTATGGCTACACCTTC	CASSFLPGQGASYGYTF
TRBD1	.	TRBV29-1	TRBJ1-6	TGCAGCGTCCGGTCAGGGGGTAATTCACCCCTCCACTTT	CSVRSGGNSPLHF
.	few	TRBV28	TRBJ1-5	TGTGCCACCGACAGGAACCGTAATCAGCCCCAGCATTTT	CATDRNRNQPQHF
TRBD1	few	TRBV28	TRBJ1-1	TGTGCCAGCAACCCGACAGGGGGAAGGACTGAAGCTTTCTTT	CASNPTGGRTEAFF
TRBD2	.	TRBV11-3	TRBJ2-1	TGTGCCAGCAGCTCGACTAGCCCGAGGCAGTTCTTC	CASSSTSPRQFF
.	.	TRBV7-9	TRBJ2-7	TGTGCCAGCAGCTTCTCATTAGGGGTAGGGACAATCTACGAGCAGTACTTC	CASSFSLGVGTIYEQYF
TRBD2	.	TRBV18	TRBJ2-1	TGTGCCAGCTCACAGTCTAGCGGGGCCTACAATGAGCAGTTCTTC	CASSQSSGAYNEQFF
TRBD2	.	TRBV18	TRBJ2-1	TGTGCCAGCTCACGGCCGGGACTAGCGGGGGGGCGTCCCTACAATGAGCAGTTCTTC	CASSRPGLAGGRPYNEQFF
TRBD2	.	TRBV11-2	TRBJ2-1	TGTGCCAGCAGCTTAGGGTCGGTGGGGACTAGCTCCTACAATGAGCAGTTCTTC	CASSLGSVGTSSYNEQFF
.	few	TRBV5-1	TRBJ2-2	TGCGCCAGCAGCCCCGGTGAGAACACCGGGGAGCTGTTTTTT	CASSPGENTGELFF
TRBD1	.	TRBV28	TRBJ2-1	TGTGCCAGCACGGGACAGGGGTATTTGGAGCAGTTCTTC	CASTGQGYLEQFF
TRBD2	.	TRBV6-1	TRBJ2-1	TGTGCCAGTTCTAGCGGGAGGGCCAAAAGTTACTACAATGAGCAGTTCTTC	CASSSGRAKSYYNEQFF
TRBD2	.	TRBV5-6	TRBJ2-6	TGTGCCAGCAGCTGGGGGGGAGATAGCTCTGGGGCCAACGTCCTGACTTTC	CASSWGGDSSGANVLTF
.	.	TRBV6-5	TRBJ2-3	TGTGCCAGCAGTTACTTATCCCAACGCACAGATACGCAGTATTTT	CASSYLSQRTDTQYF
TRBD2	few	TRBV4-1	TRBJ2-1	TGCGCCAGCAGCCAAGGACTAGCGGGAGGGACTTCCTACAATGAGCAGTTCTTC	CASSQGLAGGTSYNEQFF